This T cell receptor (beta chain) was identified in a study of T-cell memory formation after mild COVID-19. This clonotype has more than one count but fewer than ten. Its cognate antigen is unknown. Sample barcodes and UMIs were carried by the TCR alpha and TCR beta cDNA libraries that 5'RACE generated with constant-segment primers. TCRdb itself ran the 5' RACE reads through MiXCR, one entry per CDR3 protein. Among about 560,000 distinct CDR3 sequences, around 15% were seen once, and the ten largest hold about 8.1%. The CDR3 contains 17 residues. Looked up from germline, CDR1 is KGHDR and CDR2 is SFDVKD. The V and J ends lost 3 bases and 5 bases respectively, with 19 bases between them. The study's findings and limits: Shrinking CD4+ clones were chiefly CM and EM; CD8+ ones were chiefly EMRA. A balance of CD4 and CD8 characterized clones contracting day 15 to 85, whereas later expanders leaned CD4+. Confirmation was lacking for SARS-CoV-2 specificity of second-wave clones that peaked on day 37.

The chain recombines TRBV24-1 with TRBJ1-5, with D possibly TRBD1 on 5 matching bases. The origin of this receptor is an adult woman who had mild COVID-19 (a few samples of this study predate the infection). Cell type and time point are not known. Sequencing was done on a sample of PBMCs or a T cell subset sorted from them (not recorded which). The CDR3 coding sequence is TGTGCCACCAGTGATGACCTCGGGACCCCCCTGGATCAGCCCCAGCATTTT. Protein product: CATSDDLGTPLDQPQHF.